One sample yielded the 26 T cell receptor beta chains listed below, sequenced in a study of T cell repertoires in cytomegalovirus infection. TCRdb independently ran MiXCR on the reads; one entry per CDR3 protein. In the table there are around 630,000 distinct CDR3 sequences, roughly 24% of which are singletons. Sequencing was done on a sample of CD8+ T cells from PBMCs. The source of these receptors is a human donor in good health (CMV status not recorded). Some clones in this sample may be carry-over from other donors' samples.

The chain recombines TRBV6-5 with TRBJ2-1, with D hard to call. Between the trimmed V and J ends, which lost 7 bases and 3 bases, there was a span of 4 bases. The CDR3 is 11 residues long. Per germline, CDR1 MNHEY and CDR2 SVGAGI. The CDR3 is CASTNYNEQFF. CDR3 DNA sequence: TGTGCCAGCACAAACTACAATGAGCAGTTCTTC.

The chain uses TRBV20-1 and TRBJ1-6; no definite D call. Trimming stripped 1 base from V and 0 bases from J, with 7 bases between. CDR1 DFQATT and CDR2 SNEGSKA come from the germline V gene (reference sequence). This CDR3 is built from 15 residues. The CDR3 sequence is CSARVGSSYNSPLHF. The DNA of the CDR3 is TGCAGTGCTAGAGTCGGTAGCTCCTATAATTCACCCCTCCACTTT.

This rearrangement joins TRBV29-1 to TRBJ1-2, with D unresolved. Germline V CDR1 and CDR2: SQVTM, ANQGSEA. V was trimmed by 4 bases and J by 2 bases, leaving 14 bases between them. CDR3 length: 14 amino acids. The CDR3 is CSVGRVTQNYGYTF. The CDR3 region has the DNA TGCAGCGTTGGGAGAGTAACTCAAAACTATGGCTACACCTTC.

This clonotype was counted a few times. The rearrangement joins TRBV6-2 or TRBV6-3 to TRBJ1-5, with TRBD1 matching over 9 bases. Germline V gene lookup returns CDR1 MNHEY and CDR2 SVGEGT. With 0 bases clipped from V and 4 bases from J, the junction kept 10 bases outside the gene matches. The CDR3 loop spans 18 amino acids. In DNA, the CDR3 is TGTGCCAGCAGTTACTCCCCGGGACAGGGCTCACCTAATCAGCCCCAGCATTTT. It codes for CASSYSPGQGSPNQPQHF.

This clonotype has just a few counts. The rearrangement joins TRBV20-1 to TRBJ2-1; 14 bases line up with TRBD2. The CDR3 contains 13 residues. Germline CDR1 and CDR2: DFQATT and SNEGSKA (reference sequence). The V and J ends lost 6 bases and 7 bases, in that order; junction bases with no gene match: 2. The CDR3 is CSARLAGGNEQFF. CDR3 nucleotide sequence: TGCAGTGCCCGACTAGCGGGGGGGAATGAGCAGTTCTTC.

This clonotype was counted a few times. In nucleotides, the CDR3 is TGTGCCAGCAGCGGGACTAGCTGGGACAATGAGCAGTTCTTC. Translated: CASSGTSWDNEQFF. The chain has TRBV12-3 or TRBV12-4 and TRBJ2-1; 9 positions agree with TRBD2. The CDR3 has 14 residues. Losses at the gene ends were 6 bases for V and 5 bases for J; bases not matched to a gene: 5.

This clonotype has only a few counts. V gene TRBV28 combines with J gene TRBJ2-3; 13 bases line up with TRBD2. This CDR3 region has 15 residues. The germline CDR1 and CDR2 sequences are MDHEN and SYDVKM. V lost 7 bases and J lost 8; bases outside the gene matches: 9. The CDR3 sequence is CASKLLAGGPATQYF. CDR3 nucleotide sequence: TGTGCCAGCAAATTACTAGCGGGGGGGCCTGCTACGCAGTATTTT.

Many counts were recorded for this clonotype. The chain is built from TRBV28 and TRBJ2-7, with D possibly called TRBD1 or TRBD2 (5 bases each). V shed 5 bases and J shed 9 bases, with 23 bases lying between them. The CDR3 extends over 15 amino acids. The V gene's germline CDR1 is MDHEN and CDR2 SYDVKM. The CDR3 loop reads CASSTESGTGLVQYV. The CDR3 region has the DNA TGTGCCAGCAGTACAGAATCCGGGACGGGATTGGTGCAGTACGTC.

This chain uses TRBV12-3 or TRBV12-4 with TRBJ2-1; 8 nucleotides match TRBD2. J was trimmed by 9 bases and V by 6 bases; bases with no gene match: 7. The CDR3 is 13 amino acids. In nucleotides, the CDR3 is TGTGCCAGCAGCACTGTCGGGGGGGCTGAGCAGTTCTTC. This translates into CASSTVGGAEQFF.

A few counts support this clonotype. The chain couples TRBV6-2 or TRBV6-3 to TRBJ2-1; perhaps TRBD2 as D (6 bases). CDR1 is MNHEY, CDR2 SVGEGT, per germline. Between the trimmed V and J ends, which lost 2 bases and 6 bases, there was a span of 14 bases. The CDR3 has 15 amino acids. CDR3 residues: CASSYRPGRFNEQFF. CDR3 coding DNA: TGTGCCAGCAGTTACCGGCCAGGGAGGTTCAATGAGCAGTTCTTC.

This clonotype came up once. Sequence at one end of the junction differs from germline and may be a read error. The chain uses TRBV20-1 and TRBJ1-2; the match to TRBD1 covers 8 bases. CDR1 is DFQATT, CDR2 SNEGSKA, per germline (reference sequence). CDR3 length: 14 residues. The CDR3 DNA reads TGCAGTGCAGAACGGGACAGGAAGAACTATGGCTACATCTTC. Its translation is CSAERDRKNYGYIF.

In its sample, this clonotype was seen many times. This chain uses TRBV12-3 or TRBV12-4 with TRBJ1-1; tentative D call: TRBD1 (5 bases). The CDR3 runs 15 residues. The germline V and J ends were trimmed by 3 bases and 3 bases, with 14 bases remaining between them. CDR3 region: CASSFGQGGYTEAFF. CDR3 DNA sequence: TGTGCCAGCAGTTTCGGGCAGGGAGGCTACACTGAAGCTTTCTTT.

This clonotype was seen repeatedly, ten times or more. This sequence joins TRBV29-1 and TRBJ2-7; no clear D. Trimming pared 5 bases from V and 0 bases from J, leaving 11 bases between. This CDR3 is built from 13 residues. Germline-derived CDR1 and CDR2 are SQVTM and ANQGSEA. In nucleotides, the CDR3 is TGCAGCGTTTGCCACGCTAGCTCCTACGAGCAGTACTTC. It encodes CSVCHASSYEQYF.

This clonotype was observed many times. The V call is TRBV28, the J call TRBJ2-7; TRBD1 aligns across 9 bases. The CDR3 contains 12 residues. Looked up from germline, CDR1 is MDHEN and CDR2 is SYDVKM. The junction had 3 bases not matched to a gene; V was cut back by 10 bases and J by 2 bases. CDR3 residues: CATRTGAYEQYV. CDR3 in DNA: TGTGCCACCCGGACAGGGGCCTACGAGCAGTACGTC.

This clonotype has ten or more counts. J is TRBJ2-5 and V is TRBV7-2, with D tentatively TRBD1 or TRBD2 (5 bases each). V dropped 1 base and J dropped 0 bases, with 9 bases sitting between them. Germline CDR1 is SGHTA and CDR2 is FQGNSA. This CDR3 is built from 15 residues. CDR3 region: CASSLEGDHQETQYF. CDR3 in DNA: TGTGCCAGCAGCTTAGAAGGGGACCACCAAGAGACCCAGTACTTC.

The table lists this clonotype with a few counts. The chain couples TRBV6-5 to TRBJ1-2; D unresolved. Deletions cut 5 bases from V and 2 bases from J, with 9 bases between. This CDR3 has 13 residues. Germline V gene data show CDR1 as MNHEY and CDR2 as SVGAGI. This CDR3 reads CASSQQENYGYTF. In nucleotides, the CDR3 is TGTGCCAGCAGTCAGCAGGAAAACTATGGCTACACCTTC.

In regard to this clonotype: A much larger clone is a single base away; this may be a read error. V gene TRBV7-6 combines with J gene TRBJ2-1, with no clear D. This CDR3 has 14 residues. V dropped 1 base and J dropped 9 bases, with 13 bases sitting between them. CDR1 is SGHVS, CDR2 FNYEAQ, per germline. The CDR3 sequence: CASSLGLPAREQFF. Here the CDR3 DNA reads TGTGCCAGCAGCTTAGGGTTACCAGCGCGTGAGCAGTTCTTC.

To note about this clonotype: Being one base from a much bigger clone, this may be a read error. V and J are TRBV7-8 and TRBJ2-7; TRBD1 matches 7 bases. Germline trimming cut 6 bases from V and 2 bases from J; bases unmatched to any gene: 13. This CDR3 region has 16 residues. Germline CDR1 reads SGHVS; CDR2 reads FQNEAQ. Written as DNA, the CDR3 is TGTGCCAGCAGGCCGCTCGTGGGACAGAGCCCCTACGAGCAGTACTTC. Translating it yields CASRPLVGQSPYEQYF.

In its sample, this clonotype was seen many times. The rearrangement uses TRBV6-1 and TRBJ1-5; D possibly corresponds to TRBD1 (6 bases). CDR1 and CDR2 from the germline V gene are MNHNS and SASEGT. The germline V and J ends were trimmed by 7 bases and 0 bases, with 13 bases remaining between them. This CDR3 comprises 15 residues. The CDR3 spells CASNRQVNSNQPQHF. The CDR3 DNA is TGTGCCAGCAACAGACAGGTTAATAGCAATCAGCCCCAGCATTTT.

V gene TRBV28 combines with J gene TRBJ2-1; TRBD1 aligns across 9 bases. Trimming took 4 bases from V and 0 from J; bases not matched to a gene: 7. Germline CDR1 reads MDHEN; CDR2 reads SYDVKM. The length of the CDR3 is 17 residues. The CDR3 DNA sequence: TGTGCCAGCAGTTCCGCACAGGGGGCGACCTCCTACAATGAGCAGTTCTTC. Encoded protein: CASSSAQGATSYNEQFF.

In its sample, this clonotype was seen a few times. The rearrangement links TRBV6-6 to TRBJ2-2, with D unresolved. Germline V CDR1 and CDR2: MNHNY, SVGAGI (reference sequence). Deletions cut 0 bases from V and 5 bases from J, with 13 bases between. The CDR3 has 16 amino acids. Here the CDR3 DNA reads TGTGCCAGCAGTTACTCGTGGGATACTGGGACCGGGGAGCTGTTTTTT. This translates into CASSYSWDTGTGELFF.

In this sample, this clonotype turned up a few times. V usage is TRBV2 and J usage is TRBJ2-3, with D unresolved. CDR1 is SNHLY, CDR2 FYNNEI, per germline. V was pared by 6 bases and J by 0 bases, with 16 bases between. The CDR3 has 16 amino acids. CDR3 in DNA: TGTGCCAGCAGCAGTTTGGGAAATTCTAGCACAGATACGCAGTATTTT. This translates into CASSSLGNSSTDTQYF.

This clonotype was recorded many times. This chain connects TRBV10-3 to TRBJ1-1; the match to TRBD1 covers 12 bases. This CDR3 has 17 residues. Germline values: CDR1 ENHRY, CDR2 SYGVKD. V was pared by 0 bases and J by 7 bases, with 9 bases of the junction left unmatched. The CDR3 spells CAISESVRDRGPNEAFF. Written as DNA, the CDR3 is TGTGCCATCAGTGAGTCGGTAAGGGACAGGGGGCCCAATGAAGCTTTCTTT.

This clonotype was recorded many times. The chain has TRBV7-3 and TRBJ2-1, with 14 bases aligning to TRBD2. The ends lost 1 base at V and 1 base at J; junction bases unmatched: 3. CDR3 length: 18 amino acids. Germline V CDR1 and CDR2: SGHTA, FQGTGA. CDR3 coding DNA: TGTGCCAGCAGCTTAAGCGGGACTAGCGGGGGTTCCTACAATGAGCAGTTCTTC. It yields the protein CASSLSGTSGGSYNEQFF.

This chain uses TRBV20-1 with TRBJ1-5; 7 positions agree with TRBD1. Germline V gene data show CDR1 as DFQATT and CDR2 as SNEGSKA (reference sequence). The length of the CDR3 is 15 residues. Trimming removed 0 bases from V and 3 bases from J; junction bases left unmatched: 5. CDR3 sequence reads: CSAREWTGNNQPQHF. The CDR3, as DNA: TGCAGTGCTAGAGAATGGACAGGCAACAATCAGCCCCAGCATTTT.

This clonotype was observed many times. The chain's CDR3 is CASSRSRPGGDEQFF. Written as DNA, the CDR3 is TGTGCCAGCAGCCGCTCGAGACCCGGTGGCGATGAGCAGTTCTTC. The V and J genes are TRBV7-6 and TRBJ2-1; D unresolved. The CDR3 has 15 residues. With 5 bases removed from V and 8 bases from J, the gap between germline ends came to 19 bases. Germline CDR1 SGHVS, CDR2 FNYEAQ.